Listed below are T cell receptor beta chains from one sample, sequenced in a study of blood T cell repertoires in COVID-19. Profiling relied on immunoSEQ multiplex PCR, and the TCRdb table lists in-frame clones only, not all of them. The data contain about 440,000 clones, around 89% of them singletons. The sequencing sample was made of peripheral blood. All receptors derive from a woman aged 45 to 65 with COVID-19, enrolled during active disease. Each CDR3 is given with its conserved first and last residue. Each record gives: D gene, J gene, V gene, clone size, CDR3 protein, CDR3 DNA. D genes are given only for firm matches. Only some rows state a clone size, as once, few, many or a class for expanded clones.

TRBD1 TRBJ1-2 TRBV2 . CASSTTGNYGYTF TGTGCCAGCAGTACGACAGGGAACTATGGCTACACCTTC
. TRBJ1-1 TRBV5-6 . CASSRPGSTEAFF TGTGCCAGCAGCCGTCCGGGGAGTACTGAAGCTTTCTTT
TRBD1 TRBJ1-2 TRBV7-9 . CASSLGQGASDGYTF TGTGCCAGCAGCTTAGGGCAGGGGGCTTCTGATGGCTACACCTTC
TRBD1 TRBJ1-2 TRBV5-8 . CASSFLGQGAYGYTF TGTGCCAGCAGCTTTCTCGGACAGGGGGCCTATGGCTACACCTTC
. TRBJ1-1 TRBV5-1 . CASSLSTGVGTEAFF TGCGCCAGCAGCTTGAGCACGGGGGTAGGCACTGAAGCTTTCTTT
. TRBJ1-1 TRBV25-1 once CASRGNEWNTEAFF TGTGCCAGTCGGGGAAATGAATGGAACACTGAAGCTTTCTTT
. TRBJ2-1 TRBV5-1 . CASSLDGRQGLNEQFF TGCGCCAGCAGCTTGGATGGGCGCCAGGGCCTCAATGAGCAGTTCTTC
. TRBJ1-4 TRBV11-2 once CASSSWSYNEKLFF TGTGCCAGCAGCTCCTGGTCCTATAATGAAAAACTGTTTTTT
. TRBJ1-5 TRBV7-2 . CASSPWGENQPQHF TGTGCCAGCAGCCCCTGGGGAGAAAATCAGCCCCAGCATTTT
. TRBJ1-2 TRBV5-6 . CASRSTFQGAHGYTF TGTGCCAGCCGCTCTACATTCCAAGGGGCACATGGCTACACCTTC
TRBD1 TRBJ1-6 TRBV3-1/TRBV3-2 few CASSQEATGNSPLHF TGTGCCAGCAGCCAAGAGGCGACAGGGAATTCACCCCTCCACTTT
. TRBJ1-4 TRBV6-1 . CASSESGGEKLFF TGTGCCAGCAGTGAGTCCGGGGGAGAAAAACTGTTTTTT
TRBD1 TRBJ1-6 TRBV6-1 . CASSEPPGQDYSPLHF TGTGCCAGCAGTGAACCCCCCGGACAGGATTATTCACCCCTCCACTTT
. TRBJ1-1 TRBV20-1 . CSAKRQKAFF TGCAGTGCTAAGCGACAGAAAGCTTTCTTT
TRBD1 TRBJ1-4 TRBV18 . CASSPSRGNEKLFF TGTGCCAGCTCACCTAGCAGGGGGAATGAAAAACTGTTTTTT
. TRBJ1-2 TRBV5-1 . CASSFSRQDYGYTF TGCGCCAGCAGCTTCTCACGACAGGACTATGGCTACACCTTC
. TRBJ2-7 TRBV6-6 . CASSYSAGSYEQYF TGTGCCAGCAGTTACTCGGCAGGCTCCTACGAGCAGTACTTC
. TRBJ2-3 TRBV10-3 . CAISESAPRTDTQYF TGTGCCATCAGTGAGTCCGCGCCCCGCACAGATACGCAGTATTTT
. TRBJ1-1 TRBV19 . CASSIVGLDTEAFF TGTGCCAGTAGTATAGTGGGGCTGGACACTGAAGCTTTCTTT
. TRBJ1-2 TRBV5-5 . CASSGGHNGYTF TGTGCCAGCAGCGGTGGACATAATGGCTACACCTTC
. TRBJ1-2 TRBV9 . CASSGGDGGYTF TGTGCCAGCAGCGGTGGAGACGGGGGCTACACCTTC
. TRBJ1-5 TRBV5-1 . CASSLGRDQPQHF TGCGCCAGCAGCTTGGGCAGGGATCAGCCCCAGCATTTT
TRBD1 TRBJ1-1 TRBV3-1/TRBV3-2 . CASSQDGTAMNTEAFF TGTGCCAGCAGCCAAGATGGGACAGCAATGAACACTGAAGCTTTCTTT
TRBD1 TRBJ1-2 TRBV5-1 once CASSDAGTGGDGYTF TGCGCCAGCAGTGACGCCGGGACAGGGGGAGATGGCTACACCTTC
TRBD2 TRBJ2-3 TRBV29-1 . CSVTGTIAGGPDTQYF TGCAGCGTGACCGGAACCATAGCGGGGGGCCCAGATACGCAGTATTTT
. TRBJ1-1 TRBV14 . CASSPNRIEAFF TGTGCCAGCAGCCCCAACAGGATTGAAGCTTTCTTT
TRBD1 TRBJ1-1 TRBV28 . CASSRTRGQGGEAFF TGTGCCAGCAGCCGCACCCGGGGACAGGGAGGTGAAGCTTTCTTT
TRBD1 TRBJ1-4 TRBV7-2 . CASRRTGENEKLFF TGTGCCAGCAGGCGGACAGGGGAAAATGAAAAACTGTTTTTT
TRBD2 TRBJ2-3 TRBV2 once CASSESGTTDGTDTQYF TGTGCCAGCAGTGAATCTGGGACTACCGATGGCACAGATACGCAGTATTTT
TRBD1 TRBJ1-5 TRBV18 . CASSPGTGVGQPQHF TGTGCCAGCTCACCCGGGACAGGGGTCGGACAGCCCCAGCATTTT
. TRBJ2-5 TRBV6-6 once CASSPAGQETQYF TGTGCCAGCAGTCCCGCGGGCCAAGAGACCCAGTACTTC
. TRBJ2-7 TRBV25-1 . CASSRDWPYEQYF TGTGCCAGCAGCAGGGACTGGCCCTACGAGCAGTACTTC
TRBD1 TRBJ1-5 TRBV5-6 many CASSSSGQGERQPQHF TGTGCCAGCAGCTCGAGCGGACAGGGGGAGCGGCAGCCCCAGCATTTT
. TRBJ1-2 TRBV4-2 . CASSQDPTGNYGYTF TGTGCCAGCAGCCAAGACCCGACAGGAAACTATGGCTACACCTTC
TRBD1 TRBJ2-7 TRBV6-5 . CASRQGRQGAYEQYF TGTGCCAGCAGGCAAGGCCGGCAGGGGGCTTATGAGCAGTACTTC
TRBD1 TRBJ2-1 TRBV28 . CASSLQGALGSYNEQFF TGTGCCAGCAGTTTGCAGGGGGCCTTGGGCTCCTACAATGAGCAGTTCTTC
. TRBJ1-2 TRBV7-2 . CASSLTADGYTF TGTGCCAGCAGCTTAACAGCAGATGGCTACACCTTC
. TRBJ1-2 TRBV9 . CASSAGGLGYGYTF TGTGCCAGCAGCGCCGGGGGGCTCGGCTATGGCTACACCTTC
TRBD2 TRBJ2-2 TRBV7-8 . CASSFSSGSNTGELFF TGTGCCAGCAGTTTCTCTAGCGGGTCGAACACCGGGGAGCTGTTTTTT
TRBD1 TRBJ1-1 TRBV16 . CASSQGQTLDTEAFF TGTGCCAGCAGCCAGGGACAGACCCTAGACACTGAAGCTTTCTTT
TRBD1 TRBJ1-2 TRBV6-5 . CATTQGYGYTF TGTGCCACCACACAGGGGTATGGCTACACCTTC
TRBD1 TRBJ2-2 TRBV28 . CASRRDRGPGELFF TGTGCCAGCAGGCGGGACAGGGGGCCCGGGGAGCTGTTTTTT
. TRBJ1-1 TRBV12-3/TRBV12-4 . CASSLVGQGAFF TGTGCCAGCAGCTTAGTAGGACAAGGAGCTTTCTTT
. TRBJ2-3 TRBV12-5 . CASGPGGGASTDTQYF TGTGCTAGTGGCCCAGGAGGGGGGGCCAGCACAGATACGCAGTATTTT
. TRBJ1-2 TRBV5-6 . CASSLGQVYGYTF TGTGCCAGCAGCTTGGGGCAGGTCTATGGCTACACCTTC
. TRBJ2-5 TRBV7-9 . CASSSGTYTETQYF TGTGCCAGCAGCTCCGGGACTTATACGGAGACCCAGTACTTC
TRBD2 TRBJ2-3 TRBV11-3 . CASSPGREYTDTQYF TGTGCCAGCAGCCCCGGGCGGGAGTACACAGATACGCAGTATTTT
. TRBJ1-1 TRBV5-6 once CASSLRGEAFF TGTGCCAGCAGCTTGCGGGGAGAAGCTTTCTTT
TRBD1 TRBJ1-4 TRBV27 . CASSPGTATNEKLFF TGTGCCAGCAGTCCTGGGACAGCAACTAATGAAAAACTGTTTTTT
. TRBJ1-5 TRBV7-9 few CASSRHGESGNQPQHF TGTGCCAGCAGCCGGCACGGGGAGTCGGGCAATCAGCCCCAGCATTTT
TRBD1 TRBJ1-2 TRBV30 . CAWIFGFTGGAGYGYTF TGTGCCTGGATATTCGGTTTTACAGGGGGCGCAGGCTATGGCTACACCTTC
. TRBJ1-2 TRBV6-1 . CASSEVAGFYGYTF TGTGCCAGCAGTGAAGTGGCAGGCTTCTATGGCTACACCTTC
TRBD2 TRBJ2-3 TRBV12-3/TRBV12-4 . CASSGGEALPQYF TGTGCCAGCAGTGGGGGGGAAGCGTTGCCGCAGTATTTT
. TRBJ1-4 TRBV5-6 . CASSLTGGATNEKLFF TGTGCCAGCAGTCTGACCGGGGGGGCAACTAATGAAAAACTGTTTTTT
TRBD1 TRBJ2-3 TRBV5-1 . CASSPMTGGTDTQYF TGCGCCAGCAGCCCGATGACAGGGGGCACAGATACGCAGTATTTT
TRBD1 TRBJ1-6 TRBV5-6 . CASSGSPGQFYDNSPLHF TGTGCCAGCAGCGGGTCCCCGGGACAGTTTTATGATAATTCACCCCTCCACTTT